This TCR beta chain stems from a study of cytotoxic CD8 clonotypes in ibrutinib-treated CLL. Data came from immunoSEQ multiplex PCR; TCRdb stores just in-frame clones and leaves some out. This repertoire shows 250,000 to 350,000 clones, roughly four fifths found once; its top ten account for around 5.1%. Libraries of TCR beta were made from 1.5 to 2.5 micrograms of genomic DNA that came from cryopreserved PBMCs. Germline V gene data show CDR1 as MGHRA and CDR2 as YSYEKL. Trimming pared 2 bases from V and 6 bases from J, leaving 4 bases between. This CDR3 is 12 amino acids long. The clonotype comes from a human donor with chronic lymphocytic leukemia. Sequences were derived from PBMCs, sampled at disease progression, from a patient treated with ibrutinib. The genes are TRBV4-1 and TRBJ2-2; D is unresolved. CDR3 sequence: CASSQYPGELFF. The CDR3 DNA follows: TGCGCCAGCAGCCAATACCCCGGGGAGCTGTTTTTT.